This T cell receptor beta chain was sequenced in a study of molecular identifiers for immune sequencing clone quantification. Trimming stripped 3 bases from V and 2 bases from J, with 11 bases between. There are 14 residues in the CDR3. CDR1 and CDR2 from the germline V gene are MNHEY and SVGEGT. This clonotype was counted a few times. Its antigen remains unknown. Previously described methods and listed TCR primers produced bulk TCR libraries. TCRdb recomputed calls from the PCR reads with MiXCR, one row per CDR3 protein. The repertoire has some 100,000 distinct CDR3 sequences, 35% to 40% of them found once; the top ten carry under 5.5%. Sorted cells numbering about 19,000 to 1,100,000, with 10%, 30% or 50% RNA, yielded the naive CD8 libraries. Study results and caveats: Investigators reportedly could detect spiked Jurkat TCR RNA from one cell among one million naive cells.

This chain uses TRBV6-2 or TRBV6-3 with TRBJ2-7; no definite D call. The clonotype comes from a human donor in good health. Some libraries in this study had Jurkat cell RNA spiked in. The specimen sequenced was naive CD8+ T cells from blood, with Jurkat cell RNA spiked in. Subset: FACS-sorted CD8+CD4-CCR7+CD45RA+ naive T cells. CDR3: CASSYDEVAYEQYF. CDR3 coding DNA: TGTGCCAGCAGTTATGATGAGGTCGCCTACGAGCAGTACTTC.